What follows is one TCR beta chain and its context. This sample is drawn from a study of blood T cell repertoires in COVID-19. Study-wide background: Material from acute and convalescent COVID-19 was sourced from the United States, Italy and Spain. PBMCs, B-cell-depleted T cells, or T cells provided the cDNA or gDNA that made up the material.

As originally analysed: Amplifying reference gene primers gave estimates of nucleated cell counts. Sequenced by immunoSEQ multiplex PCR; TCRdb stores in-frame clones only, minus some. The D gene and trimming were derived from the DNA, and the V and J assignments and clone size from that table. The sample carries approximately 330,000 clones, 85% to 90% recorded once. The J segment lost 2 bases and the V segment lost 5 bases, leaving 11 bases of the junction unmatched. The CDR3 contains 17 residues. Germline V gene sequence: CDR1 SEHNR, CDR2 FQNEAQ (reference sequence). The origin of this receptor is a woman aged 45 to 65 with active or convalescent COVID-19. Sequencing was done on a sample of peripheral blood. The chain recombines TRBV7-9 with TRBJ2-7; 11 bases match TRBD2. The CDR3 is CASSPQTTSGATYEQYF. The CDR3 region has the DNA TGTGCCAGCAGCCCCCAGACGACTAGCGGGGCCACCTACGAGCAGTACTTC.